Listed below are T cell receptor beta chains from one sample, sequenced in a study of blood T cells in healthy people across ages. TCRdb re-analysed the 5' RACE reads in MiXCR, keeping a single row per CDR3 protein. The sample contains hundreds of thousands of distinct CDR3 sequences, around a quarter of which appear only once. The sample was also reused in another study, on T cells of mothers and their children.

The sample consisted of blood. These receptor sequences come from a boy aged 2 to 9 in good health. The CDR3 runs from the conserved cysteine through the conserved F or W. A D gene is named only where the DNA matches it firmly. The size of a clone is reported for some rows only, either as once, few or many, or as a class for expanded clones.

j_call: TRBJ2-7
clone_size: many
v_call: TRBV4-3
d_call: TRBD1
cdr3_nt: TGCGCCAGCAGCCCCACACAGGGGGCGAACTACGAGCAGTACTTC
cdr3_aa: CASSPTQGANYEQYF

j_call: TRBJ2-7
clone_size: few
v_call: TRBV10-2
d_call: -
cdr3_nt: TGCGCCAGCAGTGCCTATGATCCTTACGAGCAGTACTTC
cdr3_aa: CASSAYDPYEQYF

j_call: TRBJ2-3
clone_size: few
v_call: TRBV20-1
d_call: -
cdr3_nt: TGCAGTGCCGTTCCTTGGGGCGGCACAGATACGCAGTATTTT
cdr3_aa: CSAVPWGGTDTQYF

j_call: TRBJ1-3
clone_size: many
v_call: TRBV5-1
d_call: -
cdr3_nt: TGCGCCAGCAGCTTGGGGTTACACTCTGGAAACACCATATATTTT
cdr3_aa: CASSLGLHSGNTIYF

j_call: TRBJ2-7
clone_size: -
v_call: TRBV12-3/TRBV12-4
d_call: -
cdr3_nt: TGTGCCAGCAGTTCCCCTTCTTTACAGGGTGCCTACGAGCAGTACTTC
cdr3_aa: CASSSPSLQGAYEQYF

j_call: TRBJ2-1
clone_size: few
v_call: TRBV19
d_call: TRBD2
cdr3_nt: TGTGCCAGTAGTGGGGGGGGGTTCGGGTACGAGCAGTTCTTC
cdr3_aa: CASSGGGFGYEQFF

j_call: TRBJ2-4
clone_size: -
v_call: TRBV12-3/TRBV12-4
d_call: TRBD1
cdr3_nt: TGTGCCAGCAGTTTTACAGGGGTCAAAAACATTCAGTACTTC
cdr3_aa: CASSFTGVKNIQYF

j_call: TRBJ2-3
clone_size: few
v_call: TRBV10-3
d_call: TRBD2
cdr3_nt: TGTGCCATCAGTACTAGCGGGAGCCTCACAGATACGCAGTATTTT
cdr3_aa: CAISTSGSLTDTQYF

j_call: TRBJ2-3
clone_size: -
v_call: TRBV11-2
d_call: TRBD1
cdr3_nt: TGTGCCAGCATCAGACAGGGTTTGGGCACAGATACGCAGTATTTT
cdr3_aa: CASIRQGLGTDTQYF

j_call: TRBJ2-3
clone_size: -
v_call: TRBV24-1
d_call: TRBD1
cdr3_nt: TGTGCCACCAGTGAGACCACAGGGGGGGATACGCAGTATTTT
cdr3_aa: CATSETTGGDTQYF

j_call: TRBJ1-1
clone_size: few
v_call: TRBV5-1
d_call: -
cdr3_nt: TGTGCCAGCAGTCCCAGGGGCACTGAAGCTTTCTTT
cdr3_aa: CASSPRGTEAFF

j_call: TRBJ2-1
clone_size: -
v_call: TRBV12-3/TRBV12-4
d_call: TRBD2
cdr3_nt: TGTGCCAGCAGCTACAGTAGCGGGAGCAGGAATGAGCAGTTCTTC
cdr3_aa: CASSYSSGSRNEQFF

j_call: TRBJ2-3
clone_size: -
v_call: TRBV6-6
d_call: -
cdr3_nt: TGTGCCAGCAAGAGGGCCGGAAATACGCAGTATTTT
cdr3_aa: CASKRAGNTQYF

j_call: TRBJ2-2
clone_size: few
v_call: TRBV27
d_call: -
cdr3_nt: TGTGCCAGCGGTCTGAACACCGGGGAGCTGTTTTTT
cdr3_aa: CASGLNTGELFF

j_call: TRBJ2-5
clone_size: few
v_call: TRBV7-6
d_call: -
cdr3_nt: TGTGCCAGCGGCGGGCGGAGTGAGACCCAGTACTTC
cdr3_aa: CASGGRSETQYF

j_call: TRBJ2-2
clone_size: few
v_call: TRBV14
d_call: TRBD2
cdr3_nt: TGTGCCAGCAGCCAAGTTAGACCCCGTAGCGGGAGAAACACCGGGGAGCTGTTTTTT
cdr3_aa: CASSQVRPRSGRNTGELFF

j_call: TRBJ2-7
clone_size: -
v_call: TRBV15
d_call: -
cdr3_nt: TGTGCCACCAGCAGGCAAGTCTCCTACGAGCAGTACTTC
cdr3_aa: CATSRQVSYEQYF

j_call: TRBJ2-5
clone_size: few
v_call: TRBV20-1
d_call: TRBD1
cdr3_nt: TGCAGTGCTCGGGGTCTGGCAGACAGGGGGTTGATGGAGACCCAGTACTTC
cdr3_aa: CSARGLADRGLMETQYF

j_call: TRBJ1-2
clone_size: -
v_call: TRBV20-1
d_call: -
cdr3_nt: TGCAGTGCTAGATTAGGCGATGGCTACACCTTC
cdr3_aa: CSARLGDGYTF

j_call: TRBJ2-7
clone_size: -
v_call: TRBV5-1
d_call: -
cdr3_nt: TGCGCCAGCAGCTCCAGGGGGGACCCAGCCTACGAGCAGTACTTC
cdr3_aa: CASSSRGDPAYEQYF

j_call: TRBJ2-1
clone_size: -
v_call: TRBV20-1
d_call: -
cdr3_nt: TGCAGTGCTAGAGACGTACATGAGCAGTTCTTC
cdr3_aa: CSARDVHEQFF

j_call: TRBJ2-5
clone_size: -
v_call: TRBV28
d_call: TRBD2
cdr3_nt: TGTGCCAGCATCGCGGGAGGAGGTGTTGGTCGGGAGACCCAGTACTTC
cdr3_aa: CASIAGGGVGRETQYF

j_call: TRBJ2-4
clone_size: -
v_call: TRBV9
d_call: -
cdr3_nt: TGTGCCAGCAGCCCCCGAGGGGACCCACTAGCCAAAAACATTCAGTACTTC
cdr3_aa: CASSPRGDPLAKNIQYF

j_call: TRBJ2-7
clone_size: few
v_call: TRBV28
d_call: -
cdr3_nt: TGTGCCAGCAGTTTAATTGAGACAAGCTACGAGCAGTACTTC
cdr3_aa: CASSLIETSYEQYF

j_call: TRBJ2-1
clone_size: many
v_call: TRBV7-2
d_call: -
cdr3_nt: TGTGCCAGCAGCTTAGCCGGGACATCCAATGAGCAGTTCTTC
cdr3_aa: CASSLAGTSNEQFF

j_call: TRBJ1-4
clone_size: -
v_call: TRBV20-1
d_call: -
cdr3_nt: TGCAGTGCTAAGGGCAGCAGAAATGAAAAACTGTTTTTT
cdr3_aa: CSAKGSRNEKLFF

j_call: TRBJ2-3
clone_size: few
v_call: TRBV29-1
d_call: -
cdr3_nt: TGCAGCGTTGGGACAAGGGTGACAGATACGCAGTATTTT
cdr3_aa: CSVGTRVTDTQYF

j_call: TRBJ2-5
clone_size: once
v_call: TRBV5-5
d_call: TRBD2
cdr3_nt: TGTGCCAGCAGCTTCTGGGGGGGGAGCCAAGAGACCCAGTACTTC
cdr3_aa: CASSFWGGSQETQYF

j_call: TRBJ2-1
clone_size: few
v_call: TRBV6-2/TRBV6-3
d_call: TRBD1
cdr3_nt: TGTACCAGCAGCACCGGGACAGGGGGATTGAATGAGCAGTTCTTC
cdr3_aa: CTSSTGTGGLNEQFF

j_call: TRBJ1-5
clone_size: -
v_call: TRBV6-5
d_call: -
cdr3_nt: TGTGCCAGCAGTTACGACAGTCCCAATCAGCCCCAGCATTTT
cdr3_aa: CASSYDSPNQPQHF

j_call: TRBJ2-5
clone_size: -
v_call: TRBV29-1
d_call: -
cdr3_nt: TGCAGCGTTGATCCCGGGCGAGAGACCCAGTACTTC
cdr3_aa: CSVDPGRETQYF

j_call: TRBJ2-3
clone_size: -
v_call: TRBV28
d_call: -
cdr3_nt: TGTGCCAGCAGTTTATGGGCCCGGACAGATACGCAGTATTTT
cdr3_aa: CASSLWARTDTQYF

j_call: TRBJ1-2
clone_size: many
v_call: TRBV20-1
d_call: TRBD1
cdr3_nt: TGCAGTGCTAGAGATCCCGACAGGGGATATGGCTACACCTTC
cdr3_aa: CSARDPDRGYGYTF

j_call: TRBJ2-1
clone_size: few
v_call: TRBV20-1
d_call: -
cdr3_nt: TGCAGTGCTAGAGCCGCCCCCGGGAATGAGCAGTTCTTC
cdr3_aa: CSARAAPGNEQFF